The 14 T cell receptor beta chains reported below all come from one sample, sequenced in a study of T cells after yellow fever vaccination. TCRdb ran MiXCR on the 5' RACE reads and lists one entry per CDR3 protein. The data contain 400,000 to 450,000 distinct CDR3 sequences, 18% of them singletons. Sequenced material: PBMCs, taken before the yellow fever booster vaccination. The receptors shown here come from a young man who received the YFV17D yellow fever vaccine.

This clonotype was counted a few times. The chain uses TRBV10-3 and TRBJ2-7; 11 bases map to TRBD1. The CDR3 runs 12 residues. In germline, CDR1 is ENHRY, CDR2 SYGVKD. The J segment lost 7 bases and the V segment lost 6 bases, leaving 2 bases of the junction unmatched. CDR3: CAIRGTGGEQYF. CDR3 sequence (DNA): TGTGCCATCAGAGGGACAGGGGGAGAGCAGTACTTC.

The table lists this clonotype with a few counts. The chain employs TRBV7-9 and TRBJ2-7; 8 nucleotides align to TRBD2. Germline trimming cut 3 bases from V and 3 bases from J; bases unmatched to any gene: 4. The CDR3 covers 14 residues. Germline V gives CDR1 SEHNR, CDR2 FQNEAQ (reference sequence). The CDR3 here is CASSFGGGNYEQYF. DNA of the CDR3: TGTGCCAGCAGCTTCGGGGGGGGGAACTACGAGCAGTACTTC.

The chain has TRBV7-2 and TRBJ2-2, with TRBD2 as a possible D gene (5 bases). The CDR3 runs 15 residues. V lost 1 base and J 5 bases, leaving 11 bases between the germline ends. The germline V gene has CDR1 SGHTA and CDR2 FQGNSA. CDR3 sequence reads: CASSLGTQKTGELFF. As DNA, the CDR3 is TGTGCCAGCAGCTTAGGGACTCAAAAGACCGGGGAGCTGTTTTTT.

The CDR3 loop is CASSRQRGGAYNEQFF. DNA for the CDR3: TGTGCCAGCAGCAGACAGCGCGGGGGGGCTTACAATGAGCAGTTCTTC. The genes are TRBV12-3 or TRBV12-4 and TRBJ2-1; 9 nucleotides line up with TRBD2. CDR3 size: 16 residues. Losses at the gene ends were 6 bases for V and 4 bases for J; bases not matched to a gene: 10.

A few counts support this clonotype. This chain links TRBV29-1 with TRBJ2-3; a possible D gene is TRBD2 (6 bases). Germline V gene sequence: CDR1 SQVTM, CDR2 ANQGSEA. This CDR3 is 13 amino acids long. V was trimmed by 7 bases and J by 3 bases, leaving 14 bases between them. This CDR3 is CSATDRGTDTQYF. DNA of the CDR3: TGCAGCGCCACGGACCGGGGGACAGATACGCAGTATTTT.

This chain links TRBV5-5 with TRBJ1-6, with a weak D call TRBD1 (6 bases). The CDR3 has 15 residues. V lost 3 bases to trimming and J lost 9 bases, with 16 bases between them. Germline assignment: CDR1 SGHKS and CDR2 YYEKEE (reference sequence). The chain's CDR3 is CASSWRGVFGSPLHF. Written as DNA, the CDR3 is TGTGCCAGCAGCTGGAGGGGGGTCTTCGGTTCACCCCTCCACTTT.

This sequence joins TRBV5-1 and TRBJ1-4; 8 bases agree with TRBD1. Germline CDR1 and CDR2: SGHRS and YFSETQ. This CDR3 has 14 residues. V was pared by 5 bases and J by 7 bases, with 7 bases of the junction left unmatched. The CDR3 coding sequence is TGCGCCAGCAGTTCAGGGGGCCCGGCTGAAAAACTGTTTTTT. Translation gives CASSSGGPAEKLFF.

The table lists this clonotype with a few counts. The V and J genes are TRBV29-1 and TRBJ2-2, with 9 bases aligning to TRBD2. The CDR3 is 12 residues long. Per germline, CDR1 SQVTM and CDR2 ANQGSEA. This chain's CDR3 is CAGGARAGELFF. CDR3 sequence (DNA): TGCGCGGGAGGGGCCCGCGCCGGGGAGCTGTTTTTT.

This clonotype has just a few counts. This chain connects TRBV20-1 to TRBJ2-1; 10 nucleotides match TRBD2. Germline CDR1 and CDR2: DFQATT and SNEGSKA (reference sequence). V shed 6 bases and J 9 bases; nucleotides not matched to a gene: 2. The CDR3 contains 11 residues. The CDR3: CSASGGGEQFF. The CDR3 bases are TGCAGTGCCAGCGGGGGGGGTGAGCAGTTCTTC.

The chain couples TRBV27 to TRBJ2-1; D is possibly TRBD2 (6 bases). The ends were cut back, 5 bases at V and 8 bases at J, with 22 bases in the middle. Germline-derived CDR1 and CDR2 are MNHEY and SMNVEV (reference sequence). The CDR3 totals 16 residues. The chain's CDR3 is CASSPRDSLGLHEQFF. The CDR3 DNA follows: TGTGCCAGCAGTCCCAGGGACTCCCTGGGCCTCCATGAGCAGTTCTTC.

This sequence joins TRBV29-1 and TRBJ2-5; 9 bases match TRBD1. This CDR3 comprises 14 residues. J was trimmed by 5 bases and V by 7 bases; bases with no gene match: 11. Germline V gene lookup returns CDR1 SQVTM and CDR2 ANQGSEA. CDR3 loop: CSATGTGLGETQYF. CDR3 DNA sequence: TGCAGCGCGACCGGGACAGGGTTAGGGGAGACCCAGTACTTC.

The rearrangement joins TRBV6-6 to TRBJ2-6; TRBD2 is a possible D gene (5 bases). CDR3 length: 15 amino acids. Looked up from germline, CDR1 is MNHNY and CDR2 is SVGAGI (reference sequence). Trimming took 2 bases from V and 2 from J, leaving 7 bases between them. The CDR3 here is CASSYGAAGANVLTF. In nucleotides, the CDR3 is TGTGCCAGCAGTTACGGAGCGGCTGGGGCCAACGTCCTGACTTTC.

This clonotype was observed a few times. The CDR3 DNA reads as TGTGCCAGCAGCTTTATGTCAGGGGCAAACATTCAGTACTTC. It specifies CASSFMSGANIQYF. This rearrangement joins TRBV7-9 to TRBJ2-4; a possible D gene is TRBD1 (6 bases). CDR1 is SEHNR, CDR2 FQNEAQ, per germline (reference sequence). CDR3 length equals 14 residues. V lost 3 bases and J 6 bases, leaving 12 bases between the germline ends.

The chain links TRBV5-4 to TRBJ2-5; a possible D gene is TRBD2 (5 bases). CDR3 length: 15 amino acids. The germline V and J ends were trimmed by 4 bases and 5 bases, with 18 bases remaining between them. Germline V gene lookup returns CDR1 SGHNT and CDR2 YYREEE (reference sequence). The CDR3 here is CASSLGEGVGETQYF. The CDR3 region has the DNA TGTGCCAGCAGCCTAGGCGAGGGAGTCGGGGAGACCCAGTACTTC. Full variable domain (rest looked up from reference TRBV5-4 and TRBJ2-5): ETGVTQSPTHLIKTRGQQVTLRCSSQSGHNTVSWYQQALGQGPQFIFQYYREEENGRGNFPPRFSGLQFPNYSSELNVNALELDDSALYLCASSLGEGVGETQYFGPGTRLLVL.